Below, 6 T cell receptor beta chains from the same sample are listed, as sequenced in a study of Graves' ophthalmopathy and Graves' hyperthyroidism. For repertoire sequencing, the TCR beta CDR3 regions were amplified from RNA transcripts. Second-round multiplex PCR came after first-round RT-PCR with HTBI primers. TCRdb ran MiXCR on the multiplex PCR reads and lists one entry per CDR3 protein. In the table there are 740,000 or so distinct CDR3 sequences, 35% to 50% of which are singletons. Sequencing was performed on peripheral blood. The receptors come from an adult man with Graves' ophthalmopathy.

This clonotype appeared once. Possible read error: a much larger clone is one base away. It is likely a read error, because the conserved phenylalanine at the end of the CDR3 is missing. The chain links TRBV15 to TRBJ1-1; TRBD1 might be the D (5 bases). The CDR3 is made up of 15 amino acids. Between the trimmed V and J ends, which lost 0 bases and 1 base, there was a span of 9 bases. The V gene's germline CDR1 is LNHNV and CDR2 YYDKDF (reference sequence). CDR3 in amino acids: CATSREGVRNTEAFL. CDR3 DNA sequence: TGTGCCACCAGCAGAGAAGGGGTAAGGAACACTGAAGCTTTCCTT.

The V and J genes are TRBV29-1 and TRBJ1-2, with 7 bases matching TRBD1. Trimming at V came to 6 bases and at J to 2 bases, leaving 6 bases not matched to a gene. Germline V CDR1 and CDR2: SQVTM, ANQGSEA. The CDR3 sequence is 13 residues long. The CDR3 DNA is TGCAGCGTGGAGGCGACAGGGAACTATGGCTACACCTTC. Protein product: CSVEATGNYGYTF.

Worth noting for this clonotype: Since no conserved phenylalanine or tryptophan closes the CDR3, a read error is the likely cause. The chain has TRBV14 and TRBJ1-1; no clear D gene. The CDR3 loop spans 11 amino acids. Germline CDR1 reads SGHDN; CDR2 reads FVKESK. V was cut by 6 bases and J by 8 bases, with 10 bases left in between. The chain's CDR3 is CASRLNSEAFL. CDR3 sequence (DNA): TGTGCCAGCAGACTAAACAGCGAAGCTTTCCTT.

The chain employs TRBV9 and TRBJ2-7; 12 bases line up with TRBD1. The CDR3 consists of 15 residues. The germline V gene has CDR1 SGDLS and CDR2 YYNGEE. V gave up 0 bases and J gave up 5 bases; unmatched junction bases: 3. The DNA for the CDR3 is TGTGCCAGCAGCGTAGCCGGGACAGGGGGCGACGAGCAGTACTTC. This encodes CASSVAGTGGDEQYF.

At least ten counts were recorded for this clonotype. This rearrangement joins TRBV7-9 to TRBJ1-1; D unclear. CDR3 size: 14 residues. V was cut by 1 base and J by 5 bases, with 11 bases left in between. The germline gives CDR1 SEHNR, CDR2 FQNEAQ (reference sequence). CDR3 sequence reads: CASSLEAGLTEAFF. CDR3 in DNA: TGTGCCAGCAGCTTAGAGGCAGGTCTGACTGAAGCTTTCTTT.

The CDR3 bases are TGTGCCAGCAGTCCCACAAGGGTCGACTATGGCTACACCTTC. Protein product: CASSPTRVDYGYTF. The chain is built from TRBV11-2 and TRBJ1-2, with no clear D. The V and J ends lost 6 bases and 3 bases respectively, with 14 bases between them. In germline, CDR1 is SGHAT, CDR2 FQNNGV. CDR3 length equals 14 residues.